This T cell receptor (beta chain) was sequenced for a study of CD8 T cells in ankylosing spondylitis. Study results and caveats: Matched synovial fluid from ankylosing spondylitis patients was reported to be enriched for disease-linked clones. Disease-linked clones were CD8+ and relatively rare in peripheral blood. Apparently characteristic of ankylosing spondylitis blood was a TCR beta motif (about 8 highly homologous variants).

TCRdb ran MiXCR on the 5' RACE reads and lists one entry per CDR3 protein. The data contain a few hundred thousand distinct CDR3 sequences, 20% to 25% of them singletons. Germline CDR1 is SGHTA and CDR2 is FQGNSA. This CDR3 has 16 amino acids. V gave up 5 bases and J gave up 1 base; unmatched junction bases: 8. This clonotype was seen a handful of times. Antigen unknown. V and J are TRBV7-2 and TRBJ2-1; TRBD1 matches at 7 bases. The TCR comes from a male donor with ankylosing spondylitis. The sample consisted of blood, either unsorted or a sorted T cell fraction (not recorded which). CDR3: CASSPTATGSYNEQFF. The CDR3 DNA follows: TGTGCCAGCAGCCCTACTGCGACAGGGTCCTACAATGAGCAGTTCTTC.